The sequence of this TCR beta chain was determined in a study of blood T cell repertoires in COVID-19 (dated by TCRdb to the early 2020s). Background on the whole study: Collaborator samples came from the United States, Italy and Spain and covered acute and convalescent phases of COVID-19. The material from the prospective study consisted of cDNA or gDNA derived from T cells, B-cell-depleted T cells, or PBMCs. Subjects who had been exposed to COVID-19, were actively infected with it, or had recovered from it provided the deeply sampled blood TCRbeta repertoires that made up the dataset. The repertoires were made available in a free public database intended to serve as a resource for research on the immune response to SARS-CoV-2. The samples were drawn from the first 160 participants of the ongoing ImmuneRACE study and from 950 to 1,500 subjects provided by 6 global collaborators. The sample metadata nearly always contained a de-identified subject ID, COVID-19 status, age in years and sex. Where HLA class I and class II types were available, the types were taken from metadata supplied by the sample provider, not from assay-based typing.

V is cut back by 2 bases and J by 8 bases, with 5 bases in the junction unmatched. From the cysteine through the phenylalanine, the CDR3 covers 14 amino acids. The entry retains the CDR3 DNA only, 42 bases that are in frame from base 1. Via the germline V gene, CDR1 is KGHSH and CDR2 LQKENI. The investigation overall reported the following: The quantity of clinical and demographic metadata differed by source and by participant and was supplied without curation.

TCRbeta CDR3 regions were amplified from genomic DNA by means of the immunoSEQ Assay, a bias-controlled multiplex PCR. The published analysis was carried out like this. The number of nucleated cells in each sample was estimated from the amplification of reference gene primers within the assay. To quantify the absolute abundance of each unique TCRbeta CDR3 rearrangement, sequence reads were collapsed and filtered. Productive Simpson clonality was computed per sample as the square root of Simpson's diversity index over productive rearrangements. TCRdb carries this immuneACCESS record with in-frame sequences only. Its versions omit some clonotypes, under half of them owing to an unresolved V gene in the studies checked, with the rest unexplained. V and J calls and clone size are as listed in that table; D and trimming were resolved from the DNA. This sample lists some 300,000 clones; approximately 88% were detected once. In total, the top ten clones hold roughly 7% of the sample.

Another Seattle source contributed samples from volunteer blood donors who had recovered from COVID-19. Collaborating institutions collected whole blood in K2EDTA tubes following their own protocols. For TCRbeta analysis, collaborator samples were shipped as frozen whole blood, as isolated PBMCs, or as DNA extracted from either sample type. On this clone: No antigen is known for it. No base quality information exists; no much larger clone differs at one position.

The sequence links TRBV18 to TRBJ1-2, and 10 bases in between align with TRBD1. Sequenced input: peripheral blood. The origin of this receptor is a woman in her 30s who had recovered from COVID-19. This receptor has the CDR3 CASSPIGTGAGYTF. The nucleotide sequence is TGTGCCAGCTCACCAATCGGGACAGGGGCCGGCTACACCTTC.